The source of this T cell receptor (beta chain) is a study of blood T cell repertoires in COVID-19. Turning to the study itself: Some COVID-19 samples were acute and others convalescent; all came from the United States, Italy and Spain. PBMCs, B-cell-depleted T cells, or T cells provided the cDNA or gDNA that made up the material.

The CDR3 runs to 13 residues. Looked up from germline, CDR1 is MNHEY and CDR2 is SVGAGI. V dropped 7 bases and J dropped 5 bases, with 15 bases sitting between them. Source study methods: Estimated nucleated cell counts came from reference gene primer amplification. Libraries were prepared by immunoSEQ multiplex PCR; TCRdb keeps only in-frame clonotypes and omits some of them. For V, J and clone size, that table is used; D and trimming come from the DNA. This table holds about 220,000 clones, 80% to 85% found once. The chain couples TRBV6-5 to TRBJ2-7; no clear D gene. Material for sequencing was peripheral blood. The clonotype comes from a woman aged 55-70 years who had recovered from COVID-19. This CDR3 is CASIFPGSNEQYF. The CDR3 DNA reads TGTGCCAGCATCTTTCCCGGGTCGAACGAGCAGTACTTC.